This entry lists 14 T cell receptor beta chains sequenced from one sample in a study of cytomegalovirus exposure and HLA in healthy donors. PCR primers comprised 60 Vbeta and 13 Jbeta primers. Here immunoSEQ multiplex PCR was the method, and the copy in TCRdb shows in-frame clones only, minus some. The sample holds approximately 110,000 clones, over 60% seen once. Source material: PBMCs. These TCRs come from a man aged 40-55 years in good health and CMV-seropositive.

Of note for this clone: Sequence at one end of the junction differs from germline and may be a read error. The CDR3 bases are TGTGCCTGGAGTACGGGACAGGGGTTCGGGGCCAACGGCCTGACTTTC. Its protein is CAWSTGQGFGANGLTF. V gene TRBV30 combines with J gene TRBJ2-6; 10 nucleotides align to TRBD1. CDR3 length equals 16 residues. The germline CDR1 and CDR2 sequences are GTSNPN and SVGIG (reference sequence).

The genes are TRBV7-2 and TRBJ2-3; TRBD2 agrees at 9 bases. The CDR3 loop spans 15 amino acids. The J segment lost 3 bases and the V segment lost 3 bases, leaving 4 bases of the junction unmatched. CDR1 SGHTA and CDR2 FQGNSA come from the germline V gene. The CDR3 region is CASSLREGRTDTQYF. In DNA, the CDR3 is TGTGCCAGCAGCTTGCGGGAGGGAAGGACAGATACGCAGTATTTT.

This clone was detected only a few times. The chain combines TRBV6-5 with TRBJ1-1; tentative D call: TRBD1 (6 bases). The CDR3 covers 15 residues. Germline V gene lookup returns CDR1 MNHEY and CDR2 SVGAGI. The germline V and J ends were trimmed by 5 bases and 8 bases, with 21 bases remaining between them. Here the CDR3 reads CASSPTEQGWGEAFF. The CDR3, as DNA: TGTGCCAGCAGTCCTACAGAACAGGGATGGGGGGAAGCTTTCTTT.

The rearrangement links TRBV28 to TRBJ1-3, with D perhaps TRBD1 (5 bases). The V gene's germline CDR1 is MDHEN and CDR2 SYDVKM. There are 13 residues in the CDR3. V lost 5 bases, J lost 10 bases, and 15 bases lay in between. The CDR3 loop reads CASSGAPGLTIYF. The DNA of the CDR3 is TGTGCCAGCAGTGGGGCACCGGGACTGACCATATATTTT.

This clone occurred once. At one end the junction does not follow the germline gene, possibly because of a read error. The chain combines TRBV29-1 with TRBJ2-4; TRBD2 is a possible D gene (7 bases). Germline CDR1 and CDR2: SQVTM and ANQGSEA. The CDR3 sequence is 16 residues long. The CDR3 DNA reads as TGCAGCGCCCAGGGAGGGGGGACAATAGGCAAAAACAGTCAGTACTTC. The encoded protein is CSAQGGGTIGKNSQYF.

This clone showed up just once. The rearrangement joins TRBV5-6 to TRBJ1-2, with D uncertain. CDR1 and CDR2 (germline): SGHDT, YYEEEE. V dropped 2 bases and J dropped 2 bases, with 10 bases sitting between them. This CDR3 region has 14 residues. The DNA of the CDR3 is TGTGCCAGCAGCTTAGCGGCCTCGAACTATGGCTACACCTTC. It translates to CASSLAASNYGYTF.

The CDR3 spells CASFEGAAGANVLTF. The CDR3 nucleotides read TGTGCCAGTTTTGAGGGGGCAGCTGGGGCCAACGTCCTGACTTTC. This chain joins TRBV19 and TRBJ2-6, with TRBD1 matching over 7 bases. The CDR3 covers 15 residues. V was clipped by 8 bases and J by 2 bases; unmatched bases: 6. The V gene's germline CDR1 is LNHDA and CDR2 SQIVND (reference sequence).

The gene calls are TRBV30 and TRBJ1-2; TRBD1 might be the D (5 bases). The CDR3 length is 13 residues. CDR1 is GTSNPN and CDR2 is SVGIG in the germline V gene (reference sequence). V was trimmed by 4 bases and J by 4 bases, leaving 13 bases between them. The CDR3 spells CAWKRQGGYGYTF. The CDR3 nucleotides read TGTGCCTGGAAGCGGCAGGGAGGCTATGGCTACACCTTC.

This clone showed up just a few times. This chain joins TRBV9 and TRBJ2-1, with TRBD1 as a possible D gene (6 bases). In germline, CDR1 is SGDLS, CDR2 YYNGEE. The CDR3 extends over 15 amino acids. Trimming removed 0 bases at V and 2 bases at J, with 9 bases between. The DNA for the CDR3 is TGTGCCAGCAGCGTAGGGGCAGGGGCCTACAATGAGCAGTTCTTC. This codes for CASSVGAGAYNEQFF.

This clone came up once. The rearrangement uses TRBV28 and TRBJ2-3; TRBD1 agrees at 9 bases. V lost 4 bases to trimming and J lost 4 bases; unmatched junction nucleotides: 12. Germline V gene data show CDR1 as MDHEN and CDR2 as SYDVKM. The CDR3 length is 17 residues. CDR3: CASSSSSGTGRPDTQYF. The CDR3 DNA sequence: TGTGCCAGCAGTTCAAGTTCCGGGACAGGGAGGCCAGATACGCAGTATTTT.

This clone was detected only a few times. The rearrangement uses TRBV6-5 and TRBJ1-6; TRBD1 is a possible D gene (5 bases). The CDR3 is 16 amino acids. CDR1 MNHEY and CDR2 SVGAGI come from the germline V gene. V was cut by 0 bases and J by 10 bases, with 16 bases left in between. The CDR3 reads CASSYSWTLSVSPLHF. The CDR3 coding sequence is TGTGCCAGCAGTTACTCTTGGACATTATCGGTGTCACCCCTCCACTTT.

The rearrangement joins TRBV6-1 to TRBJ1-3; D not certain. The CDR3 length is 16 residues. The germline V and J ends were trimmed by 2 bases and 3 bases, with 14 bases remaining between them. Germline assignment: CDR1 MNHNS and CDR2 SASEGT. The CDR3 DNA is TGTGCCAGCAGTGAAACGGGTAATTTAGATGGAAACACCATATATTTT. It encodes CASSETGNLDGNTIYF.

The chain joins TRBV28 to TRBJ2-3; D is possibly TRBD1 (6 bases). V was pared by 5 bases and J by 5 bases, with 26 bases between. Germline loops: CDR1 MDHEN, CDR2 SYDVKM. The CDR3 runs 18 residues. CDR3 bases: TGTGCCAGCAGTCTAAGAACTTGGACAGCCGGTGCGGAAGATACGCAGTATTTT. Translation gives CASSLRTWTAGAEDTQYF.

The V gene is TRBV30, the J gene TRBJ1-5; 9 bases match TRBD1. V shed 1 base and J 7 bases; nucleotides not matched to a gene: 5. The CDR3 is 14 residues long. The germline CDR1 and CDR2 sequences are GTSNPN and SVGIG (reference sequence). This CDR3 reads CAWSEGDRGQPQHF. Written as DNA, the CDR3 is TGTGCCTGGAGTGAGGGTGACAGGGGGCAGCCCCAGCATTTT.